The rows below give T cell receptor beta chains drawn from one sample of a study of blood T cell repertoires in COVID-19. Using immunoSEQ multiplex PCR, the repertoire was profiled, and TCRdb retains in-frame clones only, with some absent. There are 37,000 or so clones in the sample; under 90% occur only once, and 6.1% lies in the top ten. The sample taken for sequencing was peripheral blood. The receptors were gathered from a human donor in a cohort sampled during active COVID-19. CDR3s include the opening cysteine and the closing phenylalanine or tryptophan. The order of the fields is CDR3 length, V gene, clone size, J gene, D gene, CDR3 protein, CDR3 DNA. A D gene is named only where the DNA matches it firmly. Size is stated for part of the rows, as once, few or many counts, or as a class when the clone is expanded.

>15|TRBV7-9|NA|TRBJ2-2|TRBD1
CASSPGTGTTGELFF
TGTGCCAGCAGCCCTGGGACAGGGACCACCGGGGAGCTGTTTTTT
>15|TRBV6-5|NA|TRBJ1-4|TRBD1
CASSRDRATNEKLFF
TGTGCCAGCAGTCGGGACAGAGCAACTAATGAAAAACTGTTTTTT
>16|TRBV5-4|NA|TRBJ1-4|NA
CASSLAGGKSGEKLFF
TGTGCCAGCAGCTTGGCGGGGGGGAAGTCGGGTGAAAAACTGTTTTTT
>14|TRBV10-2|NA|TRBJ1-5|NA
CASSESDSSKPQHF
TGCGCCAGCAGTGAGTCGGACAGCTCAAAGCCCCAGCATTTT
>13|TRBV7-9|NA|TRBJ2-7|NA
CASSLRDSYEQYF
TGTGCCAGCAGCCTCAGGGATTCCTACGAGCAGTACTTC
>15|TRBV29-1|NA|TRBJ2-2|TRBD1
CSVRTGTANTGELFF
TGCAGCGTCCGGACAGGGACAGCGAACACCGGGGAGCTGTTTTTT
>15|TRBV7-9|few|TRBJ1-1|NA
CASSLGGNVNTEAFF
TGTGCCAGCAGCTTAGGGGGCAACGTGAACACTGAAGCTTTCTTT
>15|TRBV10-1|NA|TRBJ2-1|TRBD2
CASSEGLAGVNEQFF
TGCGCCAGCAGTGAGGGACTAGCGGGGGTCAATGAGCAGTTCTTC
>13|TRBV30|NA|TRBJ2-3|TRBD1
CAWATGVSDTQYF
TGTGCCTGGGCGACAGGGGTGTCAGATACGCAGTATTTT
>15|TRBV21-1|once|TRBJ1-1|NA
CASSKGDSRNTEAFF
TGTGCCAGCAGCAAAGGGGACAGCAGAAACACTGAAGCTTTCTTT
>15|TRBV4-1|NA|TRBJ2-5|TRBD1
CASSPGQGKGETQYF
TGCGCCAGCAGCCCGGGACAGGGTAAGGGAGAGACCCAGTACTTC
>15|TRBV4-1|NA|TRBJ2-5|TRBD2
CASSQEGRGSETQYF
TGCGCCAGCAGCCAAGAGGGGCGGGGGTCGGAGACCCAGTACTTC
>17|TRBV3-1/TRBV3-2|NA|TRBJ1-4|NA
CASSLVGAAGTNEKLFF
TGTGCCAGCAGCCTGGTGGGGGCGGCTGGAACTAATGAAAAACTGTTTTTT
>15|TRBV7-2|NA|TRBJ1-5|NA
CASSLARGGNQPQHF
TGTGCCAGCAGCTTAGCCAGGGGCGGCAATCAGCCCCAGCATTTT
>15|TRBV27|NA|TRBJ1-6|NA
CASSPHGPEGSPLHF
TGTGCCAGCAGTCCCCACGGCCCCGAGGGTTCACCCCTCCACTTT
>15|TRBV15|NA|TRBJ2-7|TRBD1
CATSRLRTGTYEQYF
TGTGCCACCAGCAGACTAAGGACAGGGACTTACGAGCAGTACTTC
>15|TRBV10-3|NA|TRBJ2-4|NA
CAISESEQAKNIQYF
TGTGCCATCAGTGAATCGGAACAGGCCAAAAACATTCAGTACTTC
>14|TRBV19|few|TRBJ1-5|NA
CASSLRQAFQPQHF
TGTGCCAGTAGTCTCCGACAGGCCTTTCAGCCCCAGCATTTT
>11|TRBV30|NA|TRBJ2-3|NA
CAWSPGDTQYF
TGTGCCTGGAGTCCCGGGGATACGCAGTATTTT
>13|TRBV10-2|NA|TRBJ2-7|TRBD2
CASTSGGLYEQYF
TGCGCCAGTACTAGCGGGGGACTTTACGAGCAGTACTTC
>13|TRBV18|NA|TRBJ2-1|NA
CASSPPGGEVQFF
TGTGCCAGCTCACCACCAGGGGGGGAAGTGCAGTTCTTC
>16|TRBV27|once|TRBJ1-4|NA
CASAPERGAVNEKLFF
TGTGCCAGCGCCCCAGAACGGGGGGCCGTTAATGAAAAACTGTTTTTT
>13|TRBV28|NA|TRBJ1-2|TRBD1
CASSSRTGGGYTF
TGTGCCAGCAGTTCCAGGACAGGGGGTGGCTACACCTTC
>15|TRBV6-5|NA|TRBJ2-5|TRBD2
CASSPLLAAEETQYF
TGTGCCAGCAGTCCATTACTAGCGGCTGAAGAGACCCAGTACTTC
>11|TRBV29-1|NA|TRBJ1-5|NA
CSVGGGGPQHF
TGCAGCGTTGGAGGGGGTGGGCCCCAGCATTTT
>16|TRBV3-1/TRBV3-2|NA|TRBJ1-2|TRBD1
CASSQRLGQGNYGYTF
TGTGCCAGCAGCCAAAGGTTAGGACAGGGGAACTATGGCTACACCTTC
>18|TRBV7-9|NA|TRBJ2-1|TRBD2
CASSPGGRLAGVYNEQFF
TGTGCCAGCAGCCCCGGGGGGAGACTAGCGGGGGTTTACAATGAGCAGTTCTTC
>17|TRBV6-1|NA|TRBJ2-6|NA
CASSDQGLGSGANVLTF
TGTGCCAGCAGTGACCAGGGCCTGGGCTCTGGGGCCAACGTCCTGACTTTC
>16|TRBV25-1|NA|TRBJ2-7|TRBD1
CASSSPRSGGRYEQYF
TGTGCCAGCAGTTCGCCTAGGTCAGGGGGCCGGTACGAGCAGTACTTC
>13|TRBV10-2|NA|TRBJ1-2|NA
CASTPVANYGYTF
TGCGCCAGCACCCCCGTTGCTAACTATGGCTACACCTTC